This T cell receptor beta chain was captured in a study of T cells in Graves' hyperthyroidism and ophthalmopathy. Study-wide results and limits: Blood samples included most of the expanded thyroid clonotypes exceeding 0.001.

The source material, RNA transcripts, was used to amplify TCR beta CDR3 regions. The primer set for the first-round RT-PCR of the TCR CDR3 was HTBI. Using its own MiXCR run on the multiplex PCR reads, TCRdb lists one record per CDR3 protein. Among about 530,000 distinct CDR3 sequences, under 20% were seen once, and the ten largest hold approximately 15%. A NOSPECS grade of at least 4, a Clinical Activity Score of at least 3 and duration under 3 months were recorded in ophthalmopathy patients. Pregnant or lactating patients were excluded, as were those with uncontrolled infection or other autoimmune disease. PBMCs were derived from roughly 10 ml fresh peripheral blood. V dropped 2 bases and J dropped 3; count of bases not matched to a gene: 7. The CDR3 consists of 15 residues. CDR1 MGHRA and CDR2 YSYEKL come from the germline V gene. This clonotype showed up just a few times. The antigen remains undetermined.

The sequence was collected from a woman between 18 and 29 years old with Graves' ophthalmopathy. This chain joins TRBV4-1 and TRBJ2-7; TRBD2 matches at 7 bases. Sequenced input: blood. CDR3 nucleotides: TGCGCCAGCAGCCAATCAATAGCGGGCGTCTACGAGCAGTACTTC. The encoded protein is CASSQSIAGVYEQYF.